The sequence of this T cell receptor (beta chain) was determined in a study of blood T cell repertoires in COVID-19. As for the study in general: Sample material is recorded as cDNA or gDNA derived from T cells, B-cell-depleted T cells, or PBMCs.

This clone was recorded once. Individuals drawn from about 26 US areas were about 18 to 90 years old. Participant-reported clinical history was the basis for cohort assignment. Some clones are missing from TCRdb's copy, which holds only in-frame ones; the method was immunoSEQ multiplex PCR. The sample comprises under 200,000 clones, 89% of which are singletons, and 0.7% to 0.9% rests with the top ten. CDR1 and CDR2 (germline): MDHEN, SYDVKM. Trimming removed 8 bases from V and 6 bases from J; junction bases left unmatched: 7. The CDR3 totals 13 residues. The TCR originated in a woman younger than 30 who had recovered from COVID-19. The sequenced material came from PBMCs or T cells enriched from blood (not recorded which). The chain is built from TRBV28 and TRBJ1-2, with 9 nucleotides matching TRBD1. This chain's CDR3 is CASDRGTLNGYTF. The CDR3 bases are TGTGCCAGCGACAGGGGGACCTTGAATGGCTACACCTTC.